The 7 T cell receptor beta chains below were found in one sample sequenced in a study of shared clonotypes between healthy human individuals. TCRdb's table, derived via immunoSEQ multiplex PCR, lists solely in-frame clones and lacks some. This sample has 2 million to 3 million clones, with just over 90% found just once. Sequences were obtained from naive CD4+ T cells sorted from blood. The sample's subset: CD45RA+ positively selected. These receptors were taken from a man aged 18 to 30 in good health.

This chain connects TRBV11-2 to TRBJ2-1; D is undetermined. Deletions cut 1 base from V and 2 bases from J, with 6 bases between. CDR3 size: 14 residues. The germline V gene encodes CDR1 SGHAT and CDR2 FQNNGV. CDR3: CASSLVFAYNEQFF. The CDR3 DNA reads TGTGCCAGCAGCTTAGTATTCGCCTACAATGAGCAGTTCTTC.

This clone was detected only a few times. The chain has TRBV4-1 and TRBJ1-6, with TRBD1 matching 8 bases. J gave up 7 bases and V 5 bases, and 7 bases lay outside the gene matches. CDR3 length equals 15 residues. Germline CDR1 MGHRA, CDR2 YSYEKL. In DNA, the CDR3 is TGCGCCAGCAGCGCCGGCCGGGACAGGAATTCACCCCTCCACTTT. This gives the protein CASSAGRDRNSPLHF.

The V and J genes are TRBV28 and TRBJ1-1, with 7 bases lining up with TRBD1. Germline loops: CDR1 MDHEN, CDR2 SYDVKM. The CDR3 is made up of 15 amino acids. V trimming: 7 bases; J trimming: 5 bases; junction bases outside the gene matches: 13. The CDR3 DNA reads TGTGCCAGCACTGGGACAGCTAAGGGGGGGACTGAAGCTTTCTTT. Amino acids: CASTGTAKGGTEAFF.

CDR3 protein: CASALAGTYEQYF. CDR3 DNA sequence: TGTGCCAGCGCCCTTGCAGGGACCTACGAGCAGTACTTC. The chain couples TRBV5-6 to TRBJ2-7; D is perhaps TRBD1 (5 bases). Germline V CDR1 and CDR2: SGHDT, YYEEEE. The CDR3 is made up of 13 amino acids. V shed 7 bases and J shed 2 bases, with 13 bases lying between them.

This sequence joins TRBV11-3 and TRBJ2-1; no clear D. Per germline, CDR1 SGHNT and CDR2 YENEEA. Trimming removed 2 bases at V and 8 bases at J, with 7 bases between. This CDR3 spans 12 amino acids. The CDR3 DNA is TGTGCCAGCAGCTTAAAGGGCCATGAGCAGTTCTTC. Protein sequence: CASSLKGHEQFF.

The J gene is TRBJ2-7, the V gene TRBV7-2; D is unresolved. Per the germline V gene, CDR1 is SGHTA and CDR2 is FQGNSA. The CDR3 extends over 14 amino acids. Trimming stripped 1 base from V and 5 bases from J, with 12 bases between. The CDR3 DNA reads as TGTGCCAGCAGCTTAGAACGGATGCCGGACGAGCAGTACTTC. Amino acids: CASSLERMPDEQYF.

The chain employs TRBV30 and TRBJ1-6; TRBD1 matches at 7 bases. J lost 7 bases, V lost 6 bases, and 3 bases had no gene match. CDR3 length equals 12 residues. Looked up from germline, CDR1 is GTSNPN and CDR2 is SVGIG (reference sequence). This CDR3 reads CACNRGNSPLHF. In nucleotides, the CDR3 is TGTGCCTGTAACAGGGGAAATTCACCCCTCCACTTT.